The T cell receptor beta chain described here comes from a study of early T cells in non-severe SARS-CoV-2 infection (TCRdb year 2021). In the study overall: Bulk RNA from unsorted whole blood was used for TCR sequencing, so alpha and beta chains could not be paired.

CDR1 and CDR2 are drawn from the germline V gene: MNHNS, SASEGT. The CDR3 covers 14 residues, taking in both the cysteine and the phenylalanine. Only the CDR3 part of the read is kept: 42 bases, read in frame from the first base. V and J are truncated by 2 bases and 4 bases respectively, leaving an intervening sequence of 11 bases. Study-wide conclusions, independent of this receptor: VDJdb matching was skewed toward anti-spike CD8 responses, so virus-specific expansions were likely underestimated and private and CD4 specificities were missed.

The library was prepared using 5' RACE. The sequencing machine was a NextSeq 500. The TCR library protocol attached unique molecular identifiers to individual cDNA molecules to correct for sequencing error and PCR bias. TCR alpha and beta chains were both sequenced, and the abundances of alpha and beta sequences in each sample were closely correlated with each other. The paper's processing steps were these. Decombinator V4 was used to annotate the V gene, J gene and CDR3 of the TCR sequences. TCRs were defined as expanded if a significant change between any two time points was detected under a Poisson model with p below 0.0001. TCR abundances were normalised to the total number of TCRs sequenced per sample and were expressed as counts per million. TRAV1-2 paired with TRAJ12, TRAJ20 or TRAJ33 defined MAIT TCRs, while TRAV10 paired with TRAJ18 defined iNKT TCRs. VDJdb, accessed 1 November 2021, was searched for CMV, EBV and SARS-CoV-2 annotated TCRs, excluding TCRs annotated for multiple antigens. The public sequencing data were trimmed at Q25 with fastp and processed into clonotypes with MiXCR by TCRdb, which kept only in-frame beta chains. Each record represents a unique CDR3 protein, reported with the most common genes and DNA among its rows. The V and J calls come from TCRdb's annotation, not from the publication. A total of 30,000 or so distinct CDR3 sequences appear in this sample, roughly 6.6% of them only once. 30% to 45% of the sample comes from the top ten.

The study was a case-control design nested within a healthcare worker cohort in London, UK, with weekly nasopharyngeal swab PCR tests and blood sampling. Healthcare workers were recruited during the week of the UK lockdown, between 23 and 31 March 2020, and followed weekly for up to roughly 15 weeks. This clonotype was counted many times. Its antigen remains undetermined. The sample holds no much larger clone one base away, and base qualities are not on file. This clonotype was obtained from an adult who was a healthcare worker with PCR-confirmed SARS-CoV-2 infection or an uninfected control (not recorded which). The rearrangement joined TRBV6-1 to TRBJ1-2; the D gene is possibly TRBD1, with 5 bases matching. Sequences were obtained from whole blood. The nucleotide sequence reads TGTGCCAGCAGTGAACAAGACAGAAGCTATGGCTACACCTTC. This codes for CASSEQDRSYGYTF.